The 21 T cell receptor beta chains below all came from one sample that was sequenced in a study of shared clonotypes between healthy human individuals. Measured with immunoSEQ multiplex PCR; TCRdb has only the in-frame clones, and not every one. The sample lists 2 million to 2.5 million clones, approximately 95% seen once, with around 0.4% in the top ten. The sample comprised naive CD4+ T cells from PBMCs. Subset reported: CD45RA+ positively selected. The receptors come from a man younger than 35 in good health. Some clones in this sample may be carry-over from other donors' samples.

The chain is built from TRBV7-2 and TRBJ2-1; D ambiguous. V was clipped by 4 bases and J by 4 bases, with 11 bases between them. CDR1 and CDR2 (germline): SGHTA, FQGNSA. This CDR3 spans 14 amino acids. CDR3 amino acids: CASSYLATYNEQFF. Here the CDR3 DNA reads TGTGCCAGCAGCTATTTGGCTACTTACAATGAGCAGTTCTTC.

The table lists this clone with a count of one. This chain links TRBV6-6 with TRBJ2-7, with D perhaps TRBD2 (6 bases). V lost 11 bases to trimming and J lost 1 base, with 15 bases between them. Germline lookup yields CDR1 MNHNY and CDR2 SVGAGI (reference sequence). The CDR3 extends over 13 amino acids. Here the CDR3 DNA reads TGTGCCTCCCGCCGGGGGAGGTCCTACGAGCAGTACTTC. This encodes CASRRGRSYEQYF.

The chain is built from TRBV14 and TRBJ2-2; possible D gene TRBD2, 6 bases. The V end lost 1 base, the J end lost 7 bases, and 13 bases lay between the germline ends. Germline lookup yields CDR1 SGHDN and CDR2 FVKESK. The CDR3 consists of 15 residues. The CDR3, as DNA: TGTGCCAGCAGCCAAGTGATGACTAGGGTCGGGGAGCTGTTTTTT. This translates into CASSQVMTRVGELFF.

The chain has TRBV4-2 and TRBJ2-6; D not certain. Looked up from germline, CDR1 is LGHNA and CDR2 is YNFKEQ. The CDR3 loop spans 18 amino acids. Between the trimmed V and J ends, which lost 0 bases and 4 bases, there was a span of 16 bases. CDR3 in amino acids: CASSQDWAHLSGANVLTF. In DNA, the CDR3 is TGTGCCAGCAGCCAAGATTGGGCCCACTTGTCCGGGGCCAACGTCCTGACTTTC.

The CDR3 loop is CASSLVGAGGPARQFF. As DNA, the CDR3 is TGCGCCAGCAGCTTGGTTGGGGCGGGAGGGCCGGCTCGGCAGTTCTTC. The chain is built from TRBV5-1 and TRBJ2-1, with 9 nucleotides matching TRBD2. CDR1 is SGHRS and CDR2 is YFSETQ in the germline V gene. Losses at the gene ends were 0 bases for V and 12 bases for J; bases not matched to a gene: 13. CDR3 length equals 16 residues. Filled out from reference TRBV5-1 and TRBJ2-1, the complete variable domain reads KAGVTQTPRYLIKTRGQQVTLSCSPISGHRSVSWYQQTPGQGLQFLFEYFSETQRNKGNFPGRFSGRQFSNSRSEMNVSTLELGDSALYLCASSLVGAGGPARQFFGPGTRLTVL.

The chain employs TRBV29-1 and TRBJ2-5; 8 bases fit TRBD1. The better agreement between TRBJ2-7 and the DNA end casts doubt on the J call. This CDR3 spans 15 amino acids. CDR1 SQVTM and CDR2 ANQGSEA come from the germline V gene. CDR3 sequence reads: CSATRWGQGAYEQYF. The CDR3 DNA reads TGCAGCGCCACCCGTTGGGGGCAGGGGGCGTACGAGCAGTACTTC.

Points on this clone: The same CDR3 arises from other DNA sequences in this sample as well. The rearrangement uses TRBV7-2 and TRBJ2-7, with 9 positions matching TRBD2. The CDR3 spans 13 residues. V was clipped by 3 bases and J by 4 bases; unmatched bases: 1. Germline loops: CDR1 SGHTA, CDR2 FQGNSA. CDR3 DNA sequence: TGTGCCAGCAGCTTTAGCGGGAGTTACGAGCAGTACTTC. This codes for CASSFSGSYEQYF.

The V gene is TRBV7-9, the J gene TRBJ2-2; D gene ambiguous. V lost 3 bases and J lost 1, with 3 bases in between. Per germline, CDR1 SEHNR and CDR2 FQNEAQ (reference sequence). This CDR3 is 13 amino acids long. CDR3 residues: CASSFRNTGELFF. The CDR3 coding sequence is TGTGCCAGCAGCTTTAGGAACACCGGGGAGCTGTTTTTT.

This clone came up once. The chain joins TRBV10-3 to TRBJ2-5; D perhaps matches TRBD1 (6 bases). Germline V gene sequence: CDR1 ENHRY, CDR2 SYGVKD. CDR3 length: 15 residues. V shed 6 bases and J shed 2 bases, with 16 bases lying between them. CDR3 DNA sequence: TGTGCCATCAGAGAAGGACAGTCTTCTCAAGAGACCCAGTACTTC. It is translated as CAIREGQSSQETQYF.

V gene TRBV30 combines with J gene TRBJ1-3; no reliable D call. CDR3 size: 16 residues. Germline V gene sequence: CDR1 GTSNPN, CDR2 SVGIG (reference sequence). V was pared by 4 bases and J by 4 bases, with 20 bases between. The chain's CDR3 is CAWKPPPTRGGNTIYF. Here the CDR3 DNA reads TGTGCCTGGAAGCCCCCCCCGACCCGTGGGGGAAACACCATATATTTT.

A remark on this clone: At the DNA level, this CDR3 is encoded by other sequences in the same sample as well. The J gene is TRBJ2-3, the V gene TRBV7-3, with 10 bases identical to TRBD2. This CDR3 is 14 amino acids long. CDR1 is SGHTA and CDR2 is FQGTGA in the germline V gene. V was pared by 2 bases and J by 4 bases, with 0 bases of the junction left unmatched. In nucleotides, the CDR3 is TGTGCCAGCAGCTTACTAGCGGGGGCAGATACGCAGTATTTT. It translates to CASSLLAGADTQYF.

For the CDR3, the DNA is TGTGCCAGCAGGGGTCCTAGCCCAGATACGCAGTATTTT. As protein: CASRGPSPDTQYF. The chain has TRBV2 and TRBJ2-3, with D perhaps matching TRBD2 (5 bases). V was shortened by 6 bases and J by 4 bases, with 11 bases between the two germline ends. Germline CDR1 is SNHLY and CDR2 is FYNNEI. The CDR3 is 13 residues long.

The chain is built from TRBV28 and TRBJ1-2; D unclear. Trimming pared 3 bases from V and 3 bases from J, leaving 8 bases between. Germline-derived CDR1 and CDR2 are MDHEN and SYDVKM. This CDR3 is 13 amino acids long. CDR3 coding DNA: TGTGCCAGCAGTTTCGAGGGATACTATGGCTACACCTTC. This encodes CASSFEGYYGYTF.

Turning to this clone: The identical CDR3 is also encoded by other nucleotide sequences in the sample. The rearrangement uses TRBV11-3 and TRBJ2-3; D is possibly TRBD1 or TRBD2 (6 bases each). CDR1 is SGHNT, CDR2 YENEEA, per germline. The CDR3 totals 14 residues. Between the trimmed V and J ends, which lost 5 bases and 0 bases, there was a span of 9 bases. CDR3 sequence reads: CASSRGGSTDTQYF. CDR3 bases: TGTGCCAGCAGCCGAGGGGGGAGCACAGATACGCAGTATTTT.

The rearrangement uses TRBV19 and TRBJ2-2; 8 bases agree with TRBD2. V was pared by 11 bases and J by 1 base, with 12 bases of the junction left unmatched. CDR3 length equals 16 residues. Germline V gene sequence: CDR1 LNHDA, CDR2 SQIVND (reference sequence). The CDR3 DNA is TGTGCCGTCCCCTCCCCTAGCGGGCAGAACACCGGGGAGCTGTTTTTT. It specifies CAVPSPSGQNTGELFF.

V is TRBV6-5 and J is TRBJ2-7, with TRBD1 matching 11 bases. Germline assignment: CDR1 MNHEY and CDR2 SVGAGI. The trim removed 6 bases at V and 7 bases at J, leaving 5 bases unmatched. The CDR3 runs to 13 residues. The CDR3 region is CASRGQGAREQYF. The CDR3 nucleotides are TGTGCCAGCAGAGGACAGGGGGCGCGGGAGCAGTACTTC.

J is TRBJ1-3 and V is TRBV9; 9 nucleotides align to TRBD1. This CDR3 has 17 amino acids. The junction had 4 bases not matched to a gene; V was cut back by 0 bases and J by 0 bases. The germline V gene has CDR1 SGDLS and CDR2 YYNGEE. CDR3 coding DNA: TGTGCCAGCAGCGTAGCGGGACAGGGCTTCTCTGGAAACACCATATATTTT. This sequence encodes CASSVAGQGFSGNTIYF.

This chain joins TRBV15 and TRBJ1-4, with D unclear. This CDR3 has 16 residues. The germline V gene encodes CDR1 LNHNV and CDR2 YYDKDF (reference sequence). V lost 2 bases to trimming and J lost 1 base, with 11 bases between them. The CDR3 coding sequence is TGTGCCACCAGCAGAAGACGGACCCAAACTAATGAAAAACTGTTTTTT. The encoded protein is CATSRRRTQTNEKLFF.

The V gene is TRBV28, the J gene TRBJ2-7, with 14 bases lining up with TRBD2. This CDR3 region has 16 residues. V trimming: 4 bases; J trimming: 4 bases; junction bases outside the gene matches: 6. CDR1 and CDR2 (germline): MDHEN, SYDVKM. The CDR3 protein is CASSSFGTSGSYEQYF. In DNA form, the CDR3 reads TGTGCCAGCAGTTCCTTCGGGACTAGCGGGAGTTACGAGCAGTACTTC.

CDR3 sequence reads: CASSSIGGARSQHF. The CDR3 nucleotides read TGTGCCAGCAGTTCTATTGGGGGGGCGCGGTCCCAGCATTTT. This sequence joins TRBV6-6 and TRBJ1-5; possibly TRBD1 for D (6 bases). This CDR3 spans 14 amino acids. V lost 4 bases to trimming and J lost 11 bases, with 18 bases between them. CDR1 is MNHNY and CDR2 is SVGAGI in the germline V gene (reference sequence).

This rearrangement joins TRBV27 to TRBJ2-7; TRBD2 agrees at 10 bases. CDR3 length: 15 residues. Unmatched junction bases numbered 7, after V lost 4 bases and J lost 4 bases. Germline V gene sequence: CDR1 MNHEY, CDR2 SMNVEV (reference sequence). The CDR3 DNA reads TGTGCCAGCAGTTCTACTAGCGGGATGCGTTACGAGCAGTACTTC. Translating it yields CASSSTSGMRYEQYF.